This T cell receptor beta chain stems from a study of T cell responses to AZD1222 COVID-19 vaccine. CDR1 SGHKS and CDR2 YYEKEE come from the germline V gene (reference sequence). V lost 4 bases to trimming and J lost 1 base, with 18 bases between them. The CDR3 length is 17 residues. General study results and limits: Repertoires were obtained only post-peak T cell response. Donors were largely white British and mainly female; clonal diversity was possibly underestimated.

Comment on this clone: Antigen unknown.

TCRdb's copy holds only in-frame clones and misses some; the assay was immunoSEQ multiplex PCR. The repertoire holds 130,000 to 150,000 clones, with roughly nine tenths as singletons. The chain couples TRBV5-5 to TRBJ2-1; the D gene is possibly TRBD2 (6 bases). The specimen comprised peripheral blood, sampled 28 days after the second AZD1222 dose. The sequence was collected from an adult who received the AZD1222 COVID-19 vaccine. Written as DNA, the CDR3 is TGTGCCAGCAGCCAGTCGGGACTTGGACCATCCTACAATGAGCAGTTCTTC. Amino acids: CASSQSGLGPSYNEQFF. Variable domain in full (rest from reference TRBV5-5 and TRBJ2-1): DAGVTQSPTHLIKTRGQQVTLRCSPISGHKSVSWYQQVLGQGPQFIFQYYEKEERGRGNFPDRFSARQFPNYSSELNVNALLLGDSALYLCASSQSGLGPSYNEQFFGPGTRLTVL.